These 13 T cell receptor beta chains were sequenced from one sample in a study of T cell responses to AZD1222 COVID-19 vaccine (dated by TCRdb to about 2021). In the paper's terms, the time point label means: baseline before first vaccination. The library was produced with the immunoSEQ multiplex PCR assay. TCRdb holds this immuneACCESS table with in-frame rearrangements only. Some clones are missing; in checked studies, unresolved V genes explain under half, and the rest has no known cause. This sample lists approximately 110,000 clones; about 88% were detected once. 3.5% to 4.5% of the sample goes to the ten largest clones. The sample here was peripheral blood, taken on day 0 of AZD1222 vaccination. The receptors here all came from an adult in good health.

V and J are TRBV5-6 and TRBJ1-1; D ambiguous. From germline, CDR1 is SGHDT and CDR2 YYEEEE. V was clipped by 0 bases and J by 5 bases, with 11 bases between them. The CDR3 loop spans 14 amino acids. For the CDR3, the DNA is TGTGCCAGCAGCTTGGCGGTCAGGAGAACTGAAGCTTTCTTT. Its translation: CASSLAVRRTEAFF.

The chain has TRBV11-2 and TRBJ2-2, with a possible D match to TRBD1 (6 bases). The CDR3 totals 15 residues. Germline CDR1 SGHAT, CDR2 FQNNGV. V was pared by 1 base and J by 4 bases, with 10 bases between. As DNA, the CDR3 is TGTGCCAGCAGCTTAGGGGGGCCGGGCACCGGGGAGCTGTTTTTT. It is translated as CASSLGGPGTGELFF. Based on the CDR3 plus reference TRBV11-2 and TRBJ2-2, the full variable domain is EAGVAQSPRYKIIEKRQSVAFWCNPISGHATLYWYQQILGQGPKLLIQFQNNGVVDDSQLPKDRFSAERLKGVDSTLKIQPAKLEDSAVYLCASSLGGPGTGELFFGEGSRLTVL.

The rearrangement joins TRBV15 to TRBJ2-7; perhaps TRBD2 as D (5 bases). Germline CDR1 and CDR2: LNHNV and YYDKDF (reference sequence). The CDR3 is 14 residues long. The V end lost 0 bases, the J end lost 9 bases, and 15 bases lay between the germline ends. CDR3 protein: CATSRDPAGPGQYF. In DNA form, the CDR3 reads TGTGCCACCAGCAGAGATCCGGCGGGCCCCGGGCAGTACTTC.

This sequence joins TRBV19 and TRBJ2-3; 7 bases are shared with TRBD1. CDR3 length: 13 residues. The V and J ends lost 7 bases and 7 bases, in that order; junction bases with no gene match: 8. The V gene's germline CDR1 is LNHDA and CDR2 SQIVND (reference sequence). The CDR3 reads CASIPTGAYTQYF. The DNA for the CDR3 is TGTGCCAGTATCCCCACAGGGGCCTATACGCAGTATTTT.

The rearrangement joins TRBV7-2 to TRBJ1-6; 8 bases line up with TRBD1. The V gene end was trimmed by 2 bases and the J gene end by 8 bases; junction bases not matched to a gene: 5. Germline V gene data show CDR1 as SGHTA and CDR2 as FQGNSA. CDR3 length: 15 residues. CDR3 DNA: TGTGCCAGCAGCTTACTAGACAGGGGTGATTCACCCCTCCACTTT. Its translation is CASSLLDRGDSPLHF.

The V and J genes are TRBV10-3 and TRBJ1-5; 8 positions agree with TRBD1. This CDR3 spans 16 amino acids. The V segment lost 0 bases and the J segment 0 bases; nucleotides outside the gene matches: 1. CDR1 and CDR2 from the germline V gene are ENHRY and SYGVKD. Here the CDR3 reads CAISESDRGSNQPQHF. DNA for the CDR3: TGTGCCATCAGTGAGTCAGACAGGGGTAGCAATCAGCCCCAGCATTTT.

The chain recombines TRBV27 with TRBJ2-4; D might be TRBD2 (5 bases). With 6 bases removed from V and 0 bases from J, the gap between germline ends came to 18 bases. This CDR3 region has 17 residues. CDR1 MNHEY and CDR2 SMNVEV come from the germline V gene (reference sequence). The CDR3 loop reads CASRTLERGLAKNIQYF. The CDR3 DNA is TGTGCCAGCAGGACCCTCGAACGGGGATTAGCCAAAAACATTCAGTACTTC.

J is TRBJ2-1 and V is TRBV6-5; 11 bases map to TRBD2. This CDR3 region has 16 residues. CDR1 and CDR2 (germline): MNHEY, SVGAGI. Trimming took 2 bases from V and 7 from J; bases not matched to a gene: 7. The CDR3 loop reads CASSYPLSGRGNEQFF. The CDR3 region has the DNA TGTGCCAGCAGTTACCCCCTTAGCGGGAGGGGGAATGAGCAGTTCTTC.

The J gene is TRBJ1-2, the V gene TRBV24-1, with D possibly being TRBD1 (5 bases). CDR1 KGHDR and CDR2 SFDVKD come from the germline V gene. The CDR3 sequence is 16 residues long. Trimming pared 3 bases from V and 2 bases from J, leaving 15 bases between. CDR3 DNA: TGTGCCACCAGTGATGGAAACAGGCCTTCGAACTATGGCTACACCTTC. It codes for CATSDGNRPSNYGYTF.

The chain has TRBV11-2 and TRBJ1-2; D perhaps matches TRBD1 (6 bases). The CDR3 consists of 15 residues. Trimming took off 4 bases at V and 0 bases at J, with 12 bases between the two ends. The germline V gene encodes CDR1 SGHAT and CDR2 FQNNGV. In nucleotides, the CDR3 is TGTGCCAGCAGCTCGAGGGGACAACCTAACTATGGCTACACCTTC. It yields the protein CASSSRGQPNYGYTF. The whole variable domain, filled in from reference TRBV11-2 and TRBJ1-2, reads EAGVAQSPRYKIIEKRQSVAFWCNPISGHATLYWYQQILGQGPKLLIQFQNNGVVDDSQLPKDRFSAERLKGVDSTLKIQPAKLEDSAVYLCASSSRGQPNYGYTFGSGTRLTVV.

This clone was seen once. V is TRBV10-3 and J is TRBJ2-1; 13 bases are a match to TRBD2. Germline V gene lookup returns CDR1 ENHRY and CDR2 SYGVKD. V gave up 3 bases and J gave up 4 bases; unmatched junction bases: 3. CDR3 length: 16 residues. CDR3 loop: CAISDSTSGGYNEQFF. The DNA for the CDR3 is TGTGCCATCAGTGACTCGACTAGCGGGGGGTACAATGAGCAGTTCTTC.

The gene calls are TRBV24-1 and TRBJ2-3; TRBD2 matches 8 bases. CDR3 length equals 18 residues. After removal of 2 bases from V and 5 bases from J, the junction contained 14 bases not matched to a gene. Germline CDR1 KGHDR, CDR2 SFDVKD. CDR3 region: CATSDSLVAGPGGDTQYF. DNA for the CDR3: TGTGCCACCAGTGATTCGCTGGTAGCGGGGCCAGGAGGAGATACGCAGTATTTT.

The chain has TRBV5-4 and TRBJ2-7, with D possibly TRBD2 on 6 matching bases. V lost 2 bases to trimming and J lost 5 bases, with 14 bases between them. The CDR3 sequence is 14 residues long. CDR1 and CDR2 from the germline V gene are SGHNT and YYREEE (reference sequence). The CDR3 nucleotides read TGTGCCAGCAGCTTAGGACTAAGCACCGACGAGCAGTACTTC. It specifies CASSLGLSTDEQYF.